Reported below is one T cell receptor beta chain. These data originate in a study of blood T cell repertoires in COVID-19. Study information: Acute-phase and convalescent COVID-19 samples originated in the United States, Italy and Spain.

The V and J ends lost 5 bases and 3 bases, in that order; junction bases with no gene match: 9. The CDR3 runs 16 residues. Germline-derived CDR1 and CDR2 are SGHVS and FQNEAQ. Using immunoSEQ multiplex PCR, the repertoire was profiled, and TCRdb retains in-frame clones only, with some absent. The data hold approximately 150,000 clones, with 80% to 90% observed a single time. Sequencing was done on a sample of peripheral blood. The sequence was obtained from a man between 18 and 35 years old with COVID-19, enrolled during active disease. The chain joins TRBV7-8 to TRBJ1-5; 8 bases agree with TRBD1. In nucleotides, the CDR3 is TGTGCCAGCAGCCCCATGACAGGGGAGGTCAATCAGCCCCAGCATTTT. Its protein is CASSPMTGEVNQPQHF.